The 26 T cell receptor beta chains presented below share a single source sample, sequenced in a study of T cell responses to AZD1222 COVID-19 vaccine. TCRdb's table, derived via immunoSEQ multiplex PCR, lists solely in-frame clones and lacks some. The table shows around 110,000 clones, with 88% occurring only once. The sequences come from peripheral blood, collected on day 0 of AZD1222 vaccination. Receptors were obtained from an adult in good health.

The chain couples TRBV5-1 to TRBJ2-1, with 7 bases that match TRBD2. From germline, CDR1 is SGHRS and CDR2 YFSETQ. This CDR3 is 13 amino acids long. Trimming at V came to 0 bases and at J to 9 bases, leaving 3 bases not matched to a gene. The CDR3 here is CASSLEAGVEQFF. The DNA of the CDR3 is TGCGCCAGCAGCTTGGAGGCGGGAGTTGAGCAGTTCTTC. Using reference TRBV5-1 and TRBJ2-1 for the parts outside the CDR3, the full variable domain is KAGVTQTPRYLIKTRGQQVTLSCSPISGHRSVSWYQQTPGQGLQFLFEYFSETQRNKGNFPGRFSGRQFSNSRSEMNVSTLELGDSALYLCASSLEAGVEQFFGPGTRLTVL.

The V gene is TRBV2, the J gene TRBJ2-5, with D perhaps matching TRBD1 (6 bases). In germline, CDR1 is SNHLY, CDR2 FYNNEI. Trimming stripped 6 bases from V and 0 bases from J, with 14 bases between. This CDR3 is 15 amino acids long. CDR3 region: CASRRQVSYQETQYF. The CDR3 coding sequence is TGTGCCAGCAGGCGACAGGTTTCGTACCAAGAGACCCAGTACTTC. The full variable domain, its missing parts supplied by reference TRBV2 and TRBJ2-5, is EPEVTQTPSHQVTQMGQEVILRCVPISNHLYFYWYRQILGQKVEFLVSFYNNEISEKSEIFDDQFSVERPDGSNFTLKIRSTKLEDSAMYFCASRRQVSYQETQYFGPGTRLLVL.

The chain has TRBV4-3 and TRBJ1-1; no clear D. This CDR3 is built from 16 residues. Germline lookup yields CDR1 LGHNA and CDR2 YSLEER. Trimming left V 0 bases short and J 0 bases short, with 11 bases between. The CDR3 nucleotides read TGCGCCAGCAGCCAAGACCTCTCGCGGGTGAACACTGAAGCTTTCTTT. It specifies CASSQDLSRVNTEAFF.

The chain is built from TRBV4-3 and TRBJ1-5, with D possibly TRBD1 on 6 matching bases. The germline V gene has CDR1 LGHNA and CDR2 YSLEER. V was clipped by 0 bases and J by 10 bases, with 19 bases between them. The CDR3 has 16 residues. The DNA of the CDR3 is TGCGCCAGCAGCCAAGAAGTCTTAGGGGGGCCGAGTCCCCAGCATTTT. Translated: CASSQEVLGGPSPQHF.

The chain combines TRBV6-6 with TRBJ1-5; perhaps TRBD1 as D (6 bases). The CDR3 is 16 residues long. V gave up 0 bases and J gave up 4 bases, with 13 bases separating them. The germline CDR1 and CDR2 sequences are MNHNY and SVGAGI (reference sequence). The CDR3 coding sequence is TGTGCCAGCAGTTACTCGCCTGGACAGATAAATCAGCCCCAGCATTTT. This encodes CASSYSPGQINQPQHF.

This chain connects TRBV6-4 to TRBJ2-1; D remains ambiguous. Trimming left V 4 bases short and J 0 bases short, with 10 bases between. The CDR3 runs to 15 residues. The germline V gene encodes CDR1 MRHNA and CDR2 SNTAGT. The CDR3 reads CASSVDRSSYNEQFF. The CDR3 DNA reads TGTGCCAGCAGTGTCGACCGGAGCTCCTACAATGAGCAGTTCTTC.

V and J are TRBV18 and TRBJ1-2, with D hard to call. Germline V gene data show CDR1 as KGHSH and CDR2 as LQKENI. The CDR3 has 13 amino acids. V was clipped by 6 bases and J by 8 bases, with 16 bases between them. CDR3 protein: CASSPTWMRGYTF. The CDR3 DNA is TGTGCCAGCTCTCCCACTTGGATGCGGGGCTACACCTTC.

This chain's CDR3 is CASSLGTSAYNEQFF. CDR3 sequence (DNA): TGTGCCAGCAGTTTAGGGACTAGCGCCTACAATGAGCAGTTCTTC. J is TRBJ2-1 and V is TRBV28; 10 positions agree with TRBD2. V trimming: 2 bases; J trimming: 2 bases; junction bases outside the gene matches: 0. This CDR3 is built from 15 residues. CDR1 is MDHEN and CDR2 is SYDVKM in the germline V gene.

This clone showed up many times. The V call is TRBV21-1, the J call TRBJ1-2; the table's D call TRBD1 went unverified against the DNA. TRBV21-1 corresponds to a pseudogene. The CDR3 loop spans 14 amino acids. DNA of the CDR3: TGTGCCAGCAGCCCACAGGGGGTAATGGAAGGCTACACCTTC. This translates into CASSPQGVMEGYTF.

CDR3 DNA sequence: TGTGCCAGCAGTGAATTGGGGGGCGCGAGCAATCAGCCCCAGCATTTT. Translated: CASSELGGASNQPQHF. The chain links TRBV6-1 to TRBJ1-5; possibly TRBD1 for D (6 bases). V lost 2 bases, J lost 1 base, and 12 bases lay in between. This CDR3 is built from 16 residues. Germline V gene lookup returns CDR1 MNHNS and CDR2 SASEGT.

This clone was observed a handful of times. This CDR3 reads CAWSPSLDSPLHF. The CDR3 region has the DNA TGTGCCTGGAGTCCCAGTCTGGATTCACCCCTCCACTTT. V gene TRBV30 combines with J gene TRBJ1-6; D is unclear. The CDR3 is 13 residues long. Germline CDR1 reads GTSNPN; CDR2 reads SVGIG (reference sequence). Between the trimmed V and J ends, which lost 2 bases and 8 bases, there was a span of 10 bases.

As DNA, the CDR3 is TGTGCCAGCAGCCGGACGACAGGGTCGGAGACCCAGTACTTC. It is translated as CASSRTTGSETQYF. The chain uses TRBV7-8 and TRBJ2-5, with 7 bases lining up with TRBD1. Germline V gene data show CDR1 as SGHVS and CDR2 as FQNEAQ. The CDR3 loop spans 14 amino acids. V gave up 5 bases and J gave up 5 bases; unmatched junction bases: 8.

The V and J genes are TRBV20-1 and TRBJ1-5, with 7 bases identical to TRBD1. The CDR3 runs 14 residues. V dropped 3 bases and J dropped 3; count of bases not matched to a gene: 5. CDR1 DFQATT and CDR2 SNEGSKA come from the germline V gene (reference sequence). CDR3 DNA sequence: TGCAGTGCTAGTCCAGGGGGATACAATCAGCCCCAGCATTTT. This encodes CSASPGGYNQPQHF.

V is TRBV6-1 and J is TRBJ1-1, with D maybe TRBD1 (5 bases). This CDR3 is 16 amino acids long. The ends were cut back, 0 bases at V and 3 bases at J, with 14 bases in the middle. CDR1 and CDR2 from the germline V gene are MNHNS and SASEGT. The CDR3 protein is CASSEALLREYTEAFF. The CDR3 DNA is TGTGCCAGCAGTGAAGCGCTCCTCAGGGAATACACTGAAGCTTTCTTT.

The rearrangement uses TRBV7-2 and TRBJ1-4; TRBD1 is a possible D gene (5 bases). V was cut by 4 bases and J by 0 bases, with 9 bases left in between. The CDR3 has 15 amino acids. Per germline, CDR1 SGHTA and CDR2 FQGNSA. CDR3 coding DNA: TGTGCCAGCAGCTCGACAGTTGCAACTAATGAAAAACTGTTTTTT. Translated: CASSSTVATNEKLFF.

This chain uses TRBV20-1 with TRBJ2-3; 12 positions match TRBD2. Germline V lookup: CDR1 DFQATT, CDR2 SNEGSKA (reference sequence). CDR3 length: 19 amino acids. The J segment lost 3 bases and the V segment lost 3 bases, leaving 16 bases of the junction unmatched. In DNA form, the CDR3 reads TGCAGTGCTAGTTCCTTTGGGACTAGCGGGCTTCTTCGGACAGATACGCAGTATTTT. It specifies CSASSFGTSGLLRTDTQYF.

V and J are TRBV21-1 and TRBJ1-3. TRBV21-1 represents a pseudogene. There are 16 residues in the CDR3. The CDR3 loop is CASSTGGEPVFNTIYF. The CDR3 DNA reads TGTGCCAGCAGCACCGGGGGGGAACCCGTATTCAACACCATATATTTT.

V and J are TRBV28 and TRBJ1-6; the D gene is possibly TRBD1 (5 bases). There are 18 residues in the CDR3. Germline CDR1 and CDR2: MDHEN and SYDVKM. V was shortened by 4 bases and J by 8 bases, with 24 bases between the two germline ends. DNA of the CDR3: TGTGCCAGCAGTTCCTCTCCAGGGTTAGGAAGTATGGATTCACCCCTCCACTTT. This encodes CASSSSPGLGSMDSPLHF.

The chain recombines TRBV4-2 with TRBJ1-1; the D gene is possibly TRBD1 (6 bases). From germline, CDR1 is LGHNA and CDR2 YNFKEQ. V was trimmed by 1 base and J by 6 bases, leaving 12 bases between them. There are 14 residues in the CDR3. CDR3 coding DNA: TGTGCCAGCAGCCAAGGGGGGGCTCCAGCTGAAGCTTTCTTT. It is translated as CASSQGGAPAEAFF.

V gene TRBV9 combines with J gene TRBJ1-3; TRBD1 aligns across 7 bases. V was clipped by 2 bases and J by 2 bases; unmatched bases: 7. Looked up from germline, CDR1 is SGDLS and CDR2 is YYNGEE. This CDR3 has 16 residues. For the CDR3, the DNA is TGTGCCAGCAGCGTGGCGACAGGGATCGCTGGAAACACCATATATTTT. This encodes CASSVATGIAGNTIYF. Full variable domain (rest looked up from reference TRBV9 and TRBJ1-3): DSGVTQTPKHLITATGQRVTLRCSPRSGDLSVYWYQQSLDQGLQFLIQYYNGEERAKGNILERFSAQQFPDLHSELNLSSLELGDSALYFCASSVATGIAGNTIYFGEGSWLTVV.

The CDR3 region is CATRDRGPNQPQHF. In nucleotides, the CDR3 is TGTGCCACGCGTGACAGGGGTCCCAATCAGCCCCAGCATTTT. J is TRBJ1-5 and V is TRBV2; 8 bases are shared with TRBD1. Germline lookup yields CDR1 SNHLY and CDR2 FYNNEI. The CDR3 has 14 amino acids. V shed 10 bases and J 3 bases; nucleotides not matched to a gene: 8.

The chain joins TRBV9 to TRBJ1-6; D gene unclear. V was shortened by 0 bases and J by 5 bases, with 9 bases between the two germline ends. Germline V CDR1 and CDR2: SGDLS, YYNGEE. The CDR3 is 15 amino acids. CDR3 amino acids: CASSVGDTNNSPLHF. In DNA form, the CDR3 reads TGTGCCAGCAGCGTAGGAGACACAAATAATTCACCCCTCCACTTT.

The rearrangement links TRBV4-3 to TRBJ1-6, with 10 bases lining up with TRBD1. The germline CDR1 and CDR2 sequences are LGHNA and YSLEER. Trimming removed 4 bases from V and 5 bases from J; junction bases left unmatched: 2. There are 15 residues in the CDR3. The CDR3 protein is CASSPGTGDNSPLHF. CDR3 DNA sequence: TGCGCCAGCAGCCCCGGGACAGGGGATAATTCACCCCTCCACTTT.

This sequence joins TRBV18 and TRBJ2-3; D gene uncertain. The CDR3 consists of 14 residues. Per the germline V gene, CDR1 is KGHSH and CDR2 is LQKENI. V lost 6 bases and J lost 5, with 15 bases in between. CDR3 bases: TGTGCCAGCTCTCCCGGGCAGCCTGGAGATACGCAGTATTTT. Encoded protein: CASSPGQPGDTQYF.

The genes are TRBV6-5 and TRBJ2-7, with D maybe TRBD2 (5 bases). Trimming shortened V by 6 bases and J by 4 bases, and 7 bases separated the two germline ends. The CDR3 has 11 amino acids. Germline loops: CDR1 MNHEY, CDR2 SVGAGI. This chain's CDR3 is CASSTSYEQYF. In DNA form, the CDR3 reads TGTGCCAGCAGCACTAGTTACGAGCAGTACTTC.

The rearrangement joins TRBV6-2 or TRBV6-3 to TRBJ2-1; D is undetermined. The CDR3 runs 11 residues. The V end was cut by 6 bases, the J end by 9 bases, with 9 bases between. Germline V lookup: CDR1 MNHEY, CDR2 SVGEGT. The CDR3, as DNA: TGTGCCAGCAGCCAGAGCAGTGAGCAGTTCTTC. Its translation is CASSQSSEQFF.